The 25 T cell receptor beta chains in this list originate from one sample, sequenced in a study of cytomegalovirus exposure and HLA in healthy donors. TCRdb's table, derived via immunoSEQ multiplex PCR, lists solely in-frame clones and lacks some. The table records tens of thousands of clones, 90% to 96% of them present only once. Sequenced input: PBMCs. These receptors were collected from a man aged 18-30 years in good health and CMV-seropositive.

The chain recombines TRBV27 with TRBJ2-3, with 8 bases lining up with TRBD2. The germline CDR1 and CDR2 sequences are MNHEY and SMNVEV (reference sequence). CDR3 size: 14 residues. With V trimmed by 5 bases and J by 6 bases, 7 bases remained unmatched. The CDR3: CASSPRTSWDTQYF. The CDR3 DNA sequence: TGTGCCAGCAGTCCGCGGACTAGCTGGGATACGCAGTATTTT.

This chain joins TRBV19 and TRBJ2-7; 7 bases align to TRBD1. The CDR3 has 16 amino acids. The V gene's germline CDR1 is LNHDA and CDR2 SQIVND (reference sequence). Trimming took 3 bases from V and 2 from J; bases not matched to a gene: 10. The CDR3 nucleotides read TGTGCCAGTAGTATCCGGGGCAGGGGGTCCCCCTACGAGCAGTACTTC. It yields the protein CASSIRGRGSPYEQYF.

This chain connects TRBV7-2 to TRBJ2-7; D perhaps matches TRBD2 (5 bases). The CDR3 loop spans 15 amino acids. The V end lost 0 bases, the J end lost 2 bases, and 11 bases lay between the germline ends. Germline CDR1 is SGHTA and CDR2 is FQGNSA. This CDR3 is CASSLAGLPTYEQYF. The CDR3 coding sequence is TGTGCCAGCAGCTTAGCAGGACTCCCAACCTACGAGCAGTACTTC.

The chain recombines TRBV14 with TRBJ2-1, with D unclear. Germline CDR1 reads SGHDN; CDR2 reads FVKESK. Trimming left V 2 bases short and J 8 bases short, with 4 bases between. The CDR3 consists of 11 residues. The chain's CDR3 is CASSQQYEQFF. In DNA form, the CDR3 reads TGTGCCAGCAGCCAACAATATGAGCAGTTCTTC.

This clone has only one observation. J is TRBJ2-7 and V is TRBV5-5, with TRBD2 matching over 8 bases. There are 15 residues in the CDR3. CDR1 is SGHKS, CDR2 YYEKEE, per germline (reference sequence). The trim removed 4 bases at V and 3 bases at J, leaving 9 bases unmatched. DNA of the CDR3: TGTGCCAGCAGCCCCCTCGGGGGGGGTCTCTACGAGCAGTACTTC. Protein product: CASSPLGGGLYEQYF.

The DNA of the CDR3 is TGTGCCAGCAGTGAAGGACAGGGGGCTTTTGAAAAACTGTTTTTT. Its translation is CASSEGQGAFEKLFF. The gene calls are TRBV6-1 and TRBJ1-4; 10 bases align to TRBD1. The V gene end was trimmed by 1 base and the J gene end by 7 bases; junction bases not matched to a gene: 3. Looked up from germline, CDR1 is MNHNS and CDR2 is SASEGT. The CDR3 loop spans 15 amino acids.

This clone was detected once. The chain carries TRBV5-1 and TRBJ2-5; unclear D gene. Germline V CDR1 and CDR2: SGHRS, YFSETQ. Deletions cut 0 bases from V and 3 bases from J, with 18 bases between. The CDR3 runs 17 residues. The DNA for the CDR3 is TGCGCCAGCAGCTTGGTAGGATACAGCTCCCCGAAAGAGACCCAGTACTTC. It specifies CASSLVGYSSPKETQYF.

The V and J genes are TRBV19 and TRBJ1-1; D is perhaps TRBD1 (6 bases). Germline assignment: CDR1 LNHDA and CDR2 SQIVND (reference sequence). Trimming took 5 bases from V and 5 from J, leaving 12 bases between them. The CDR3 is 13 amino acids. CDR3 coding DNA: TGTGCCAGTAGTCCTACAGGGATAACTGAAGCTTTCTTT. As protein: CASSPTGITEAFF.

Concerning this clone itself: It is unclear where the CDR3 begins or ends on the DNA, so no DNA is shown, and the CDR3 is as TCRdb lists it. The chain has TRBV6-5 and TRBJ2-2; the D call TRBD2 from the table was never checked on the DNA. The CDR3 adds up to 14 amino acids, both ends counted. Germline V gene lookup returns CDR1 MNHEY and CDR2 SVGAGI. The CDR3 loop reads CASSYSFGAGELFF.

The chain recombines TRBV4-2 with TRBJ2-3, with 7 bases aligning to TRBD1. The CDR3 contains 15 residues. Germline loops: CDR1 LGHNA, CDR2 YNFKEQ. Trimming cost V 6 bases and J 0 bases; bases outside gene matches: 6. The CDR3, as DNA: TGTGCCAGCAGGAGGGGGCGTACTAGCACAGATACGCAGTATTTT. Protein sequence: CASRRGRTSTDTQYF.

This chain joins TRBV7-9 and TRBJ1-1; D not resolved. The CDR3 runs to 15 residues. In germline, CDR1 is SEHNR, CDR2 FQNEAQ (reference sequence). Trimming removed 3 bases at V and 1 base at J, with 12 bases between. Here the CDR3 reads CASSFERTGNTEAFF. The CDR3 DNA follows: TGTGCCAGCAGCTTCGAACGAACGGGGAACACTGAAGCTTTCTTT.

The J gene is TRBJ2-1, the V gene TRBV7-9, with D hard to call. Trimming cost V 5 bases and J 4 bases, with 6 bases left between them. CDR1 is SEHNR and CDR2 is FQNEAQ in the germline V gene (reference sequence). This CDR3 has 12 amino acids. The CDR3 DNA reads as TGTGCCAGCAGCCTATGGTACAATGAGCAGTTCTTC. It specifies CASSLWYNEQFF. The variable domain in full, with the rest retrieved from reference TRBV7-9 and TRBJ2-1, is DTGVSQNPRHKITKRGQNVTFRCDPISEHNRLYWYRQTLGQGPEFLTYFQNEAQLEKSRLLSDRFSAERPKGSFSTLEIQRTEQGDSAMYLCASSLWYNEQFFGPGTRLTVL.

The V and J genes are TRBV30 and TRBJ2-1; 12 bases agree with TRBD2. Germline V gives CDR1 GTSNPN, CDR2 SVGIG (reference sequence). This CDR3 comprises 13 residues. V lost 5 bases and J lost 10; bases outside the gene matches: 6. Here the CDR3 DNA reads TGTGCCTGGTCTAGCGGGAGGGCCGGGGAGCAGTTCTTC. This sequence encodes CAWSSGRAGEQFF.

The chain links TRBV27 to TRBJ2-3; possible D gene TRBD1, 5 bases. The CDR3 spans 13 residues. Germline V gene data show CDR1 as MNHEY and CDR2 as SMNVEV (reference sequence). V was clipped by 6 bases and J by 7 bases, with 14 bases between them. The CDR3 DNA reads TGTGCCAGCAGCCTTGGGCAGGGATATACGCAGTATTTT. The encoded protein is CASSLGQGYTQYF.

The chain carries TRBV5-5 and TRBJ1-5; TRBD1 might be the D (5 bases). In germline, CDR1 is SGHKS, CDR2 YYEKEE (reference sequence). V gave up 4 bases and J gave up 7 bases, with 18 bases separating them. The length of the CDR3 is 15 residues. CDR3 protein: CASSDRPGRVQPQHF. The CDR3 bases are TGTGCCAGCAGCGACCGCCCCGGCAGGGTCCAGCCCCAGCATTTT.

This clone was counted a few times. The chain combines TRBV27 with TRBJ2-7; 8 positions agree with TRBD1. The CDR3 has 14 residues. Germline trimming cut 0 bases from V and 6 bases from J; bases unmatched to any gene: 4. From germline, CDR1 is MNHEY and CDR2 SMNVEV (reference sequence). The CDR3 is CASSLSPGGGEQYF. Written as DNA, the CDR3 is TGTGCCAGCAGTTTATCTCCAGGGGGCGGCGAGCAGTACTTC.

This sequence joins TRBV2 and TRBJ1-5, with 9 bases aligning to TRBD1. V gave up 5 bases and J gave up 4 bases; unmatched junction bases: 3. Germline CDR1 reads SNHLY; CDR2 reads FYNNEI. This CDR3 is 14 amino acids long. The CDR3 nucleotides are TGTGCCAGCAGTATAGGGACAGGGAATCAGCCCCAGCATTTT. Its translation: CASSIGTGNQPQHF.

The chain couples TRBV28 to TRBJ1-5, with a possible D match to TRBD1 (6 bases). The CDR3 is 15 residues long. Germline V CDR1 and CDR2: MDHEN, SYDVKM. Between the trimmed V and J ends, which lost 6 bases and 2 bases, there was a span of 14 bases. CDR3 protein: CASSPDSLGNQPQHF. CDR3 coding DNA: TGTGCCAGCAGCCCGGACAGTTTAGGCAATCAGCCCCAGCATTTT.

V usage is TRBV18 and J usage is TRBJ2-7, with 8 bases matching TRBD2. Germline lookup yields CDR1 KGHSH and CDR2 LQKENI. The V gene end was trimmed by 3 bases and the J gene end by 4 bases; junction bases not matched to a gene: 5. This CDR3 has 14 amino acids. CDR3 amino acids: CASSPGLGAYEQYF. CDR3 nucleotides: TGTGCCAGCTCACCGGGACTAGGGGCTTACGAGCAGTACTTC.

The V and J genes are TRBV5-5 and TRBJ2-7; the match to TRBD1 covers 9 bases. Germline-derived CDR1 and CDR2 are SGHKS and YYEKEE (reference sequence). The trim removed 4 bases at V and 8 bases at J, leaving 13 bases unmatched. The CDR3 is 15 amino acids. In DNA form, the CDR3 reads TGTGCCAGCAGCCACATGGGGACGGACAGGGGCCAGCAGTACTTC. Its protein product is CASSHMGTDRGQQYF. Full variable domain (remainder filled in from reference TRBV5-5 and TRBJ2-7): DAGVTQSPTHLIKTRGQQVTLRCSPISGHKSVSWYQQVLGQGPQFIFQYYEKEERGRGNFPDRFSARQFPNYSSELNVNALLLGDSALYLCASSHMGTDRGQQYFGPGTRLTVT.

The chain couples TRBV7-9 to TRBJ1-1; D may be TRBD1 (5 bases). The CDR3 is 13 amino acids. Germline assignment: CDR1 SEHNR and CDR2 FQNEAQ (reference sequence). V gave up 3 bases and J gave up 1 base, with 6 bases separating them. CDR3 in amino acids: CASSFGGNTEAFF. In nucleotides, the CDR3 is TGTGCCAGCAGCTTCGGGGGGAACACTGAAGCTTTCTTT. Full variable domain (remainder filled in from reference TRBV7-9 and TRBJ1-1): DTGVSQNPRHKITKRGQNVTFRCDPISEHNRLYWYRQTLGQGPEFLTYFQNEAQLEKSRLLSDRFSAERPKGSFSTLEIQRTEQGDSAMYLCASSFGGNTEAFFGQGTRLTVV.

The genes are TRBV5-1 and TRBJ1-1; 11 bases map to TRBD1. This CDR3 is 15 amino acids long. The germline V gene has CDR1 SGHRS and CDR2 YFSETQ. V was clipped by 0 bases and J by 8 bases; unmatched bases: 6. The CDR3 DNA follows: TGCGCCAGCAGCTTGGGGAGGACAGGGGGCACCGAAGCTTTCTTT. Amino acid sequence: CASSLGRTGGTEAFF.

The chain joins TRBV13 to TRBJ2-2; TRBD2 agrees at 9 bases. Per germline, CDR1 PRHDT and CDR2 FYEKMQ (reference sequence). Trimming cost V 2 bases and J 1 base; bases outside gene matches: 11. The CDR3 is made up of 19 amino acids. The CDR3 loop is CASSLSSAAGGRNTGELFF. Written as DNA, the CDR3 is TGTGCCAGCAGCTTATCCTCCGCAGCGGGAGGCAGGAACACCGGGGAGCTGTTTTTT.

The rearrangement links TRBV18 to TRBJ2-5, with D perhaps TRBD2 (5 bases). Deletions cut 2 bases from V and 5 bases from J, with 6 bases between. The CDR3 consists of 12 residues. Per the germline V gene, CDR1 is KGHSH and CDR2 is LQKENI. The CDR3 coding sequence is TGTGCCAGCTCACCAGAGCGGGAGACCCAGTACTTC. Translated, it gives CASSPERETQYF.

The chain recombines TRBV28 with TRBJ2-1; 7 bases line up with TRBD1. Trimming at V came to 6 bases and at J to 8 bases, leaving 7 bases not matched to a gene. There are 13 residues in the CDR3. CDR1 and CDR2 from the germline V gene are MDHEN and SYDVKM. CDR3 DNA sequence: TGTGCCAGCAGGACGACAGGGCGCGATGAGCAGTTCTTC. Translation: CASRTTGRDEQFF.